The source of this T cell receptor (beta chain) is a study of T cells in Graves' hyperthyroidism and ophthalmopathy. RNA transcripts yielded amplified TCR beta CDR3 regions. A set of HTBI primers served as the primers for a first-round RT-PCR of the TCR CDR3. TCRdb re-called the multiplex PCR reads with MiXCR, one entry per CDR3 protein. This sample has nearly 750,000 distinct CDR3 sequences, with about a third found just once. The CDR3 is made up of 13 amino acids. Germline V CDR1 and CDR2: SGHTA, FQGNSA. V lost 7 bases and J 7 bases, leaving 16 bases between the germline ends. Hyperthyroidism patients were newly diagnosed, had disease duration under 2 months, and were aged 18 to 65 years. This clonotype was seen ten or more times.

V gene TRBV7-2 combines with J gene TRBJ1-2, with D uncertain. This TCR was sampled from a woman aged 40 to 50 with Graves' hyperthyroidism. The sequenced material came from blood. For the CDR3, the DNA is TGTGCCAGCACCCTCCCAAATCCAGTTGGCTACACCTTC. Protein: CASTLPNPVGYTF.